This T cell receptor beta chain was documented in a study of blood T cell repertoires in COVID-19. Overall study: PBMCs, B-cell-depleted T cells, or T cells provided the cDNA or gDNA that made up the material.

The cohort comprised adults aged about 18 to 89 years residing in 20 to 30 US areas. Two negative PCRs, clearance, or symptom resolution characterized the recovered Cohort 3 donors. Original processing methods: Reference gene primer amplification gave estimated nucleated cell counts. Here immunoSEQ multiplex PCR was the method, and the copy in TCRdb shows in-frame clones only, minus some. V and J calls and clone size are given by that table; D and trimming were obtained from the DNA. The data hold some 320,000 clones, with 70% to 90% observed a single time. The sequenced sample consisted of PBMCs or T cells enriched from blood (not recorded which). The TCR comes from a woman aged 25-40 years who had recovered from COVID-19.

The DNA of the CDR3 is TGTGCCAGCAGCTTCTCAACCGGGGGAAACTATGGCTACACCTTC. As protein: CASSFSTGGNYGYTF. The V and J genes are TRBV9 and TRBJ1-2, with D perhaps TRBD1 (5 bases). The germline gives CDR1 SGDLS, CDR2 YYNGEE. The CDR3 spans 15 residues. Trimming cost V 4 bases and J 2 bases, with 15 bases left between them.